Below, one T cell receptor (beta chain) is given with its context. Its antigen is as yet unknown. The donors, all healthy, were Caucasians living in Russia, aged roughly 6 to 100. A second PCR, run for roughly 7 to 11 cycles, used a sample-barcoded 5' primer plus a J-beta primer mix. TCRdb reprocessed the 5' RACE reads with MiXCR, giving one entry per CDR3 protein. The data show 450,000 to 700,000 distinct CDR3 sequences, with roughly 29% seen just once and less than 20% held by the top ten. The sample comes from a study of blood T cells in healthy people across ages. Study-wide results and caveats: Estimated diversity that came from one million T cells was considered an underestimate.

The V gene lost 5 bases and the J gene lost 1 base, with 21 bases spanning the gap. CDR3 length equals 17 residues. Germline CDR1 is SEHNR and CDR2 is FQNEAQ (reference sequence). The receptor was derived from an older woman in good health. Sample: blood. V and J are TRBV7-9 and TRBJ2-7; D is perhaps TRBD2 (6 bases). In DNA form, the CDR3 reads TGTGCCAGCAGCCCAGGAGGGCGGTCGCTCGTTTCCTACGAGCAGTACTTC. Protein sequence: CASSPGGRSLVSYEQYF.